This T cell receptor beta chain was profiled in a study of shared clonotypes between healthy human individuals. Deep-level running was used for the assay. Produced via immunoSEQ multiplex PCR; TCRdb's table is partial and in-frame only. The sample consists of some 510,000 clones, less than 85% of them appearing once. The CDR3 runs to 13 residues. Germline lookup yields CDR1 SGDLS and CDR2 YYNGEE. Trimming removed 5 bases from V and 3 bases from J, with 11 bases in between. The specimen was PBMCs. The sequence was collected from a woman aged 40 to 50 in good health. Some clones in this sample may be carry-over from other donors' samples. V gene TRBV9 combines with J gene TRBJ1-1; TRBD1 might be the D (5 bases). The CDR3 DNA sequence: TGTGCCAGCAGTCCCGCGGGGGACACTGAAGCTTTCTTT. Translating gives CASSPAGDTEAFF.